The 23 T cell receptor beta chains given below trace back to one sample, sequenced in a study of T-cell memory formation after mild COVID-19. TCRdb re-called the 5' RACE reads through MiXCR, storing one row per CDR3 protein. The table shows roughly 550,000 distinct CDR3 sequences, with about 20% occurring only once. Sequences were obtained from PBMCs or a T cell subset sorted from them (not recorded which). Receptors originate from an adult woman who had mild COVID-19 (a few samples of this study predate the infection). Cell type and time point are not known.

The V call is TRBV12-3 or TRBV12-4, the J call TRBJ1-4, with D perhaps matching TRBD1 (5 bases). The V end lost 3 bases, the J end lost 6 bases, and 11 bases lay between the germline ends. CDR3 length: 14 amino acids. The CDR3 coding sequence is TGTGCCAGCAGTTTTGGGGGAACGGATGAAAAACTGTTTTTT. It is translated as CASSFGGTDEKLFF.

This clonotype was seen only a few times. CDR3 in amino acids: CASSLVGGGTGDFYGYTF. DNA of the CDR3: TGTGCCAGCAGCTTAGTCGGGGGCGGGACAGGGGATTTCTATGGCTACACCTTC. V usage is TRBV7-2 and J usage is TRBJ1-2, with 10 nucleotides matching TRBD1. The germline V gene has CDR1 SGHTA and CDR2 FQGNSA. The CDR3 spans 18 residues. Germline trimming cut 1 base from V and 4 bases from J; bases unmatched to any gene: 12.

This clonotype was found many times. The J gene is TRBJ2-5, the V gene TRBV5-5; D is undetermined. The germline V gene encodes CDR1 SGHKS and CDR2 YYEKEE (reference sequence). V was cut by 0 bases and J by 5 bases, with 14 bases left in between. The CDR3 loop spans 15 amino acids. The CDR3 spells CASSLALVYVETQYF. The CDR3 nucleotides are TGTGCCAGCAGCTTGGCCTTAGTTTATGTGGAGACCCAGTACTTC.

This clonotype was counted a few times. The rearrangement links TRBV7-2 to TRBJ2-3; a weak D match, TRBD2 (6 bases). CDR3 length: 15 amino acids. V was cut by 3 bases and J by 0 bases, with 10 bases left in between. The V gene's germline CDR1 is SGHTA and CDR2 FQGNSA. DNA for the CDR3: TGTGCCAGCAGCTTCAGCGGACTAAGCACAGATACGCAGTATTTT. This gives the protein CASSFSGLSTDTQYF.

This clonotype was picked up a small number of times. The chain employs TRBV29-1 and TRBJ2-7; D unresolved. The CDR3 has 14 residues. The V and J ends lost 3 bases and 5 bases respectively, with 17 bases between them. Per the germline V gene, CDR1 is SQVTM and CDR2 is ANQGSEA. The CDR3 is CSVDSGPVGDEQYF. CDR3 in DNA: TGCAGCGTTGACTCGGGTCCCGTGGGCGACGAGCAGTACTTC.

Here the CDR3 reads CASSLEGWNEQYF. CDR3 bases: TGTGCCAGCAGCTTAGAGGGGTGGAACGAGCAGTACTTC. J is TRBJ2-7 and V is TRBV7-6, with D possibly matching TRBD1 (5 bases). This CDR3 comprises 13 residues. Per the germline V gene, CDR1 is SGHVS and CDR2 is FNYEAQ. Trimming took 1 base from V and 5 from J, leaving 9 bases between them.

The chain employs TRBV3-1 and TRBJ2-1, with TRBD1 matching over 9 bases. The V segment lost 4 bases and the J segment 0 bases; nucleotides outside the gene matches: 10. Germline-derived CDR1 and CDR2 are LGHDT and YNNKEL (reference sequence). The CDR3 length is 18 residues. The CDR3 coding sequence is TGTGCCAGCAGCCGATATGGGACAGGGTTAAGCTCCTACAATGAGCAGTTCTTC. It specifies CASSRYGTGLSSYNEQFF.

There are a few counts of this clonotype. V is TRBV20-1 and J is TRBJ1-1; D is possibly TRBD1 (6 bases). From germline, CDR1 is DFQATT and CDR2 SNEGSKA (reference sequence). CDR3 length: 14 residues. The V end was cut by 5 bases, the J end by 3 bases, with 16 bases between. The CDR3 is CSASTNRVYTEAFF. DNA of the CDR3: TGCAGTGCTTCTACTAACAGGGTTTACACTGAAGCTTTCTTT.

This chain connects TRBV20-1 to TRBJ2-7; the match to TRBD2 covers 13 bases. CDR1 DFQATT and CDR2 SNEGSKA come from the germline V gene (reference sequence). V trimming: 2 bases; J trimming: 3 bases; junction bases outside the gene matches: 13. The CDR3 spans 18 residues. This chain's CDR3 is CSARPGLAGDRVSYEQYF. The CDR3 DNA sequence: TGCAGTGCTAGACCAGGACTAGCGGGGGACCGGGTGAGCTACGAGCAGTACTTC.

The chain joins TRBV5-1 to TRBJ2-7; 7 bases align to TRBD1. This CDR3 has 14 amino acids. Trimming at V came to 3 bases and at J to 4 bases, leaving 7 bases not matched to a gene. The germline CDR1 and CDR2 sequences are SGHRS and YFSETQ. The CDR3 nucleotides read TGCGCCAGCAGCTCCGGGACAGTGGGATACGAGCAGTACTTC. This codes for CASSSGTVGYEQYF.

The chain recombines TRBV7-3 with TRBJ2-3; D is unclear. The germline gives CDR1 SGHTA, CDR2 FQGTGA. V gave up 5 bases and J gave up 4 bases, with 10 bases separating them. The CDR3 consists of 13 residues. The CDR3: CASSPYQSDTQYF. CDR3 bases: TGTGCCAGCAGCCCATATCAATCAGATACGCAGTATTTT.

This sequence joins TRBV7-9 and TRBJ1-2, with a weak D call TRBD1 (5 bases). Germline V gene sequence: CDR1 SEHNR, CDR2 FQNEAQ (reference sequence). The CDR3 is made up of 13 amino acids. Trimming left V 4 bases short and J 6 bases short, with 12 bases between. This CDR3 reads CASSWGGGDGYTF. Here the CDR3 DNA reads TGTGCCAGCAGCTGGGGCGGGGGAGATGGCTACACCTTC.

This rearrangement joins TRBV12-3 or TRBV12-4 to TRBJ2-1, with D perhaps given as TRBD1 or TRBD2 (5 bases each). The CDR3 length is 15 residues. V lost 5 bases to trimming and J lost 6 bases, with 17 bases between them. The CDR3 bases are TGTGCCAGCAGTGTCCTCGGGGAAGGGACCAATGAGCAGTTCTTC. This encodes CASSVLGEGTNEQFF.

The CDR3 sequence is CASIYIGVGGARTEAFF. The CDR3 DNA reads TGTGCCAGCATCTATATAGGAGTTGGGGGCGCGAGGACTGAAGCTTTCTTT. The chain recombines TRBV12-3 or TRBV12-4 with TRBJ1-1; a possible D gene is TRBD1 (6 bases). CDR3 size: 17 residues. The V end was cut by 7 bases, the J end by 5 bases, with 26 bases between.

This sequence joins TRBV20-1 and TRBJ1-2; 11 bases align to TRBD1. CDR3 length: 14 amino acids. Germline CDR1 is DFQATT and CDR2 is SNEGSKA (reference sequence). Trimming took 0 bases from V and 10 from J; bases not matched to a gene: 7. CDR3 DNA: TGCAGTGCTAGAGATCGCGGACAGGGGGCTGCCTACACCTTC. Its translation: CSARDRGQGAAYTF.

This clonotype was seen a few times. This chain joins TRBV7-6 and TRBJ1-1, with TRBD1 matching over 7 bases. This CDR3 is built from 15 residues. Germline CDR1 SGHVS, CDR2 FNYEAQ. J gave up 5 bases and V 1 base, and 7 bases lay outside the gene matches. DNA of the CDR3: TGTGCCAGCAGCTTAGGGGCGACAGGGAAGACTGAAGCTTTCTTT. Encoded protein: CASSLGATGKTEAFF.

Only a few counts were recorded for this clonotype. The chain recombines TRBV4-1 with TRBJ1-1; 11 bases fit TRBD1. CDR3 length: 14 amino acids. The germline CDR1 and CDR2 sequences are MGHRA and YSYEKL. The junction had 6 bases not matched to a gene; V was cut back by 8 bases and J by 4 bases. The CDR3 region is CASGSGTGGTEAFF. The CDR3 coding sequence is TGCGCCAGCGGATCCGGGACAGGGGGCACTGAAGCTTTCTTT.

V gene TRBV12-3 or TRBV12-4 combines with J gene TRBJ2-1, with D perhaps matching TRBD1 or TRBD2 (5 bases each). V was cut by 7 bases and J by 2 bases, with 15 bases left in between. CDR3 length: 15 residues. CDR3 DNA sequence: TGTGCCAGCACCCACAGCTCGGGGCCCTACAATGAGCAGTTCTTC. It is translated as CASTHSSGPYNEQFF.

This clonotype was counted many times. The V call is TRBV4-3, the J call TRBJ2-1; D is possibly TRBD2 (6 bases). V dropped 4 bases and J dropped 5 bases, with 21 bases sitting between them. The CDR3 covers 17 residues. Germline CDR1 LGHNA, CDR2 YSLEER. CDR3 sequence reads: CASSPQTGSSSNNEQFF. CDR3 DNA sequence: TGCGCCAGCAGCCCTCAGACCGGGAGTTCATCCAACAATGAGCAGTTCTTC.

The sample holds a few counts of this clonotype. The V and J genes are TRBV5-6 and TRBJ2-7, with D possibly being TRBD2 (5 bases). With 3 bases removed from V and 1 base from J, the gap between germline ends came to 11 bases. CDR1 is SGHDT, CDR2 YYEEEE, per germline. This CDR3 spans 14 amino acids. This chain's CDR3 is CASSSLRGSYEQYF. CDR3 bases: TGTGCCAGCAGCTCCCTTCGGGGTTCCTACGAGCAGTACTTC.

In this sample, this clonotype turned up a few times. This chain uses TRBV9 with TRBJ2-7; 7 bases map to TRBD1. Losses at the gene ends were 0 bases for V and 7 bases for J; bases not matched to a gene: 7. The CDR3 length is 14 residues. Looked up from germline, CDR1 is SGDLS and CDR2 is YYNGEE. The CDR3 region has the DNA TGTGCCAGCAGCGTAGGACAGGGAAACCCAGAGCAGTACTTC. Amino acids: CASSVGQGNPEQYF.

The CDR3 nucleotides are TGTGCCAGCAGCTCACAGCCGAACACTGAAGCTTTCTTT. Translation gives CASSSQPNTEAFF. The chain carries TRBV7-9 and TRBJ1-1; D is ambiguous. Per the germline V gene, CDR1 is SEHNR and CDR2 is FQNEAQ (reference sequence). There are 13 residues in the CDR3. Trimming cost V 4 bases and J 1 base, with 7 bases left between them.

This clonotype was observed a handful of times. The V and J genes are TRBV11-3 and TRBJ1-1, with unresolved D. The V end was cut by 1 base, the J end by 8 bases, with 14 bases between. CDR1 SGHNT and CDR2 YENEEA come from the germline V gene. This CDR3 is 14 amino acids long. CDR3 DNA: TGTGCCAGCAGCTTAGTCTCTGCTTATAGGGAAGCTTTCTTT. Amino acid sequence: CASSLVSAYREAFF.